Sequencing of this TCR beta chain was carried out in a study of T cells in Graves' hyperthyroidism and ophthalmopathy. Study outcomes and limitations: Researchers found most expanded thyroid clonotypes above 0.001 in blood as well.

Reasons for excluding patients were uncontrolled infection, other autoimmune disease, pregnancy or lactation. Diagnosis relied on clinical symptoms, serum thyroxine and TRAb, thyroid ultrasound and orbital computed tomography. About this clonotype: Its specificity is not known. This may stem from a read error, because a much larger clone lies one nucleotide away.

The source material, RNA transcripts, was used to amplify TCR beta CDR3 regions. The TCR CDR3 was amplified in a first-round RT-PCR using the HTBI primer set. TCRdb processed the multiplex PCR reads anew with MiXCR; each CDR3 protein has one entry. The sample consists of about 560,000 distinct CDR3 sequences, approximately 16% of them appearing once. Germline-derived CDR1 and CDR2 are SGHNT and YENEEA. The CDR3 consists of 16 residues. Sequencing was performed on blood. This clonotype originated in a woman aged 18-35 years with Graves' hyperthyroidism. V and J are TRBV11-3 and TRBJ1-6; D not resolved. The CDR3 is CGSSLARVRGDSPLHF. Written as DNA, the CDR3 is TGTGGCAGCAGCTTAGCCCGAGTACGGGGTGATTCACCCCTCCACTTT.